A selection of T cell receptor beta chains follows, all from one sample in a study of cytomegalovirus exposure and HLA in healthy donors. Only in-frame clones appear in the TCRdb table, and some are missing; sequencing was by immunoSEQ multiplex PCR. Of 110,000 or so clones in the sample, about 78% were seen once. Sequenced sample: PBMCs. The receptors stem from a woman in her 30s in good health and CMV-seropositive. The CDR3 runs from the conserved cysteine through the conserved F or W. D genes are given only for firm matches. Clone size, where shown, is once, few, many, or a class for clones that have expanded.

NA,TRBV20-1,TRBJ1-1,NA,CSARYTEAFF,TGCAGTGCTAGATATACTGAAGCTTTCTTT
NA,TRBV4-2,TRBJ1-2,once,CASSQELETAIYGYTF,TGTGCCAGCAGCCAAGAGTTGGAGACAGCTATCTATGGCTACACCTTC
TRBD1,TRBV19,TRBJ1-5,NA,CASSKGQPLWGNQPQHF,TGTGCCAGTAGTAAGGGACAGCCCTTATGGGGCAATCAGCCCCAGCATTTT
NA,TRBV7-9,TRBJ2-1,NA,CASSPPNFLNEQFF,TGTGCCAGCAGCCCTCCTAATTTCCTCAATGAGCAGTTCTTC
NA,TRBV19,TRBJ1-2,NA,CASSMGLNRDYGYTF,TGTGCCAGTAGTATGGGCCTTAACAGGGACTATGGCTACACCTTC
TRBD2,TRBV9,TRBJ2-7,NA,CASSARPISSGRSYEQYF,TGTGCCAGCAGCGCTAGGCCCATTTCTAGCGGGAGGTCCTACGAGCAGTACTTC
NA,TRBV6-5,TRBJ1-1,NA,CASRGGLNTEAFF,TGTGCGAGCCGGGGGGGCCTGAACACTGAAGCTTTCTTT
TRBD2,TRBV18,TRBJ2-1,NA,CASSPTSGGTFRATYNEQFF,TGTGCCAGCTCACCAACTAGCGGGGGCACCTTTAGGGCTACCTACAATGAGCAGTTCTTC
TRBD1,TRBV5-1,TRBJ2-7,once,CASSLGGQGRGEQYF,TGCGCCAGCAGCTTAGGGGGACAGGGCAGGGGCGAGCAGTACTTC
TRBD2,TRBV27,TRBJ2-1,NA,CASSLFAPVNSGDDRNEQFF,TGTGCCAGCAGTTTATTCGCGCCAGTAAATAGCGGGGACGACCGGAATGAGCAGTTCTTC
NA,TRBV19,TRBJ2-3,NA,CASSIKGLPTDTQYF,TGTGCCAGTAGTATTAAAGGACTACCCACAGATACGCAGTATTTT
TRBD1,TRBV6-6,TRBJ2-1,NA,CASSRGTVNEQFF,TGTGCCAGCAGCCGAGGGACAGTCAATGAGCAGTTCTTC
NA,TRBV5-1,TRBJ2-3,NA,CASSLGQATDTQYF,TGCGCCAGCAGCTTGGGGCAGGCCACAGATACGCAGTATTTT
NA,TRBV6-5,TRBJ2-7,NA,CASSYATAYEQYF,TGTGCCAGCAGTTATGCGACAGCCTACGAGCAGTACTTC
NA,TRBV5-1,TRBJ1-3,NA,CASSNTGSYSGNTIYF,TGCGCCAGCAGCAACACAGGCAGCTACTCTGGAAACACCATATATTTT
TRBD2,TRBV18,TRBJ2-5,NA,CASSPLAGGEETQYF,TGTGCCAGCTCACCACTAGCGGGAGGAGAAGAGACCCAGTACTTC
NA,TRBV18,TRBJ1-2,NA,CASSLPGGGLKYGYTF,TGTGCCAGCTCACTTCCAGGCGGAGGGCTCAAATATGGCTACACCTTC
NA,TRBV11-3,TRBJ2-1,NA,CASSLARAGLNEQFF,TGTGCCAGCAGCTTAGCCCGGGCGGGACTTAATGAGCAGTTCTTC
NA,TRBV9,TRBJ2-7,NA,CASSVGIGGYEQYF,TGTGCCAGCAGCGTAGGAATTGGGGGGTACGAGCAGTACTTC
TRBD2,TRBV7-2,TRBJ2-5,NA,CASRPRLAGEETQYF,TGTGCCAGCAGGCCCCGGCTAGCGGGAGAAGAGACCCAGTACTTC
TRBD2,TRBV11-3,TRBJ2-3,few,CASSLGVLAGITDTQYF,TGTGCCAGCAGCTTAGGGGTACTAGCGGGGATCACAGATACGCAGTATTTT
TRBD2,TRBV7-2,TRBJ2-5,NA,CASSSPAGGSVGETQYF,TGTGCCAGCAGCTCCCCAGCGGGAGGTAGTGTTGGAGAGACCCAGTACTTC
NA,TRBV6-5,TRBJ1-1,NA,CASRRLFQNTEAFF,TGTGCCAGCAGGCGACTGTTCCAGAACACTGAAGCTTTCTTT
NA,TRBV19,TRBJ1-1,NA,CASSLLQGNTEAFF,TGTGCCAGCAGTTTGCTGCAGGGGAACACTGAAGCTTTCTTT
NA,TRBV2,TRBJ2-7,few,CVFKQEAAYEQYF,TGTGTCTTCAAGCAGGAGGCGGCATACGAGCAGTACTTC
TRBD1,TRBV11-2,TRBJ2-7,once,CASSSTTGTYEQYF,TGTGCCAGCAGCTCCACGACAGGGACCTACGAGCAGTACTTC
NA,TRBV11-3,TRBJ2-2,NA,CASEEGLVTGELFF,TGTGCCAGTGAGGAGGGTCTGGTCACCGGGGAGCTGTTTTTT
NA,TRBV11-3,TRBJ1-1,NA,CASSLGSRGAEAFF,TGTGCCAGCAGCTTAGGATCCCGAGGTGCTGAAGCTTTCTTT
NA,TRBV7-9,TRBJ1-2,NA,CSSSPHTGETYGYTF,TGTTCCAGCAGCCCTCATACAGGAGAAACCTATGGCTACACCTTC
TRBD2,TRBV27,TRBJ2-1,NA,CASSSLAVYNEQFF,TGTGCCAGCAGTAGCCTAGCGGTGTACAATGAGCAGTTCTTC
NA,TRBV7-9,TRBJ2-7,NA,CASSSPPSDESYEQYF,TGTGCCAGCAGCTCCCCCCCCAGCGACGAATCCTACGAGCAGTACTTC
TRBD2,TRBV5-1,TRBJ2-1,NA,CASSLNPGLAGFSQFF,TGCGCCAGCAGCTTAAACCCGGGACTAGCGGGATTTTCGCAGTTCTTC
TRBD1,TRBV30,TRBJ1-5,NA,CAWSSGTADQPQHF,TGTGCCTGGAGTTCTGGGACAGCTGATCAGCCCCAGCATTTT
NA,TRBV18,TRBJ2-7,NA,CASSLDISYEQYF,TGTGCCAGCTCACTGGACATTTCCTACGAGCAGTACTTC
NA,TRBV5-1,TRBJ2-1,NA,CASSSTENLNNEQFF,TGCGCCAGCAGCTCGACAGAGAATCTTAACAATGAGCAGTTCTTC
TRBD2,TRBV7-9,TRBJ2-3,NA,CASIPRGDLGDTQYF,TGTGCCAGCATACCTCGGGGGGACCTGGGTGATACGCAGTATTTT
NA,TRBV18,TRBJ2-1,NA,CASSPLSPHNEQFF,TGTGCCAGCTCACCTCTCTCTCCCCACAATGAGCAGTTCTTC
NA,TRBV2,TRBJ1-1,NA,CASRNKVNTEAFF,TGTGCCAGCAGAAACAAAGTGAACACTGAAGCTTTCTTT
TRBD1,TRBV13,TRBJ1-1,NA,CASSEGKRTGGFLEAFF,TGTGCCAGCAGCGAAGGAAAACGGACAGGGGGTTTCCTTGAAGCTTTCTTT
TRBD1,TRBV7-3,TRBJ2-2,NA,CASSSTTPGQGLAGELFF,TGTGCCAGCAGCTCCACGACCCCGGGACAGGGCTTGGCCGGGGAGCTGTTTTTT
NA,TRBV5-1,TRBJ2-5,NA,CASSLAARGRTQYF,TGCGCCAGCAGCTTGGCAGCCAGGGGCCGGACCCAGTACTTC
NA,TRBV30,TRBJ2-3,NA,CAWSAGARTDTQYF,TGTGCCTGGAGTGCAGGGGCGCGCACAGATACGCAGTATTTT
NA,TRBV7-9,TRBJ2-3,NA,CASSLSMGTDTQYF,TGTGCCAGCAGCTTATCTATGGGCACAGATACGCAGTATTTT
TRBD2,TRBV7-7,TRBJ2-3,NA,CASSPGLAGGDTQYF,TGTGCTAGCAGCCCAGGACTAGCGGGGGGGGATACGCAGTATTTT
TRBD2,TRBV7-3,TRBJ2-3,few,CASSPLRTSGPGDTQYF,TGTGCCAGCAGCCCACTAAGGACTAGCGGGCCCGGAGATACGCAGTATTTT
TRBD2,TRBV5-6,TRBJ2-1,NA,CASSLGGREGGNEQFF,TGTGCCAGCAGCTTGGGGGGGCGGGAGGGGGGCAATGAGCAGTTCTTC
TRBD2,TRBV12-5,TRBJ2-7,NA,CASGYGGELREQYF,TGTGCTAGTGGTTATGGGGGGGAGCTCCGCGAGCAGTACTTC
NA,TRBV7-2,TRBJ2-7,few,CASSTRGGSGGYEQYF,TGTGCCAGCAGCACAAGGGGGGGCTCGGGGGGATACGAGCAGTACTTC
NA,TRBV6-1,TRBJ1-5,NA,CASSTALQPQHF,TGTGCCAGCAGTACAGCTCTTCAGCCCCAGCATTTT
TRBD1,TRBV7-8,TRBJ2-5,NA,CASSRQGQETQYF,TGTGCCAGCAGCCGACAGGGCCAAGAGACCCAGTACTTC
NA,TRBV19,TRBJ1-6,NA,CASSIIWMAGGLDSPLHF,TGTGCCAGTAGTATAATTTGGATGGCGGGGGGATTGGATTCACCCCTCCACTTT
NA,TRBV6-5,TRBJ1-2,NA,CASSYTLGVGYTF,TGTGCCAGCAGTTACACTCTAGGGGTAGGCTACACCTTC
NA,TRBV7-3,TRBJ1-1,NA,CASSPQGRNTEAFF,TGTGCCAGCAGCCCCCAGGGGAGGAACACTGAAGCTTTCTTT
NA,TRBV30,TRBJ2-7,once,CAGGKGPIYEQYF,TGTGCCGGAGGGAAGGGACCGATCTACGAGCAGTACTTC
TRBD2,TRBV4-1,TRBJ2-5,once,CASSQASGGGETQYF,TGCGCCAGCAGCCAAGCCAGCGGGGGAGGCGAGACCCAGTACTTC